These T cell receptor beta chains were read from a single sample in a study of T cells in Graves' hyperthyroidism and ophthalmopathy. TCRdb processed the multiplex PCR reads anew with MiXCR; each CDR3 protein has one entry. The table includes roughly 110,000 distinct CDR3 sequences, about 16% detected once. Specimen: blood. The receptors originated from a woman between 50 and 59 years old with Graves' hyperthyroidism. CDR3s include the opening cysteine and the closing phenylalanine or tryptophan. The D gene is left open where the match is weak. Clone size, where shown, is once, few, many, or a class for clones that have expanded.

d_call	v_call	clone_size	j_call	cdr3_nt	cdr3_aa
-	TRBV12-5	many	TRBJ2-2	TGTGCTAGTGGTTTGAAGTTCCCCGGGGAGCTGTTTTTT	CASGLKFPGELFF
-	TRBV28	many	TRBJ1-1	TGTGCCAGCAGTTTATCGCAGGGAAACACTGAAGCTTTCTTT	CASSLSQGNTEAFF
-	TRBV9	many	TRBJ2-1	TGTGCCAGCAGCACTCGAGGGGGGGAGGGCCTGTATTTACAGGAGCAGTTCTTC	CASSTRGGEGLYLQEQFF
TRBD1	TRBV6-1	many	TRBJ2-4	TGTGCCAGCATCAGAGCCGACAGGGGTAAAAACATTCAGTACTTC	CASIRADRGKNIQYF
-	TRBV7-8	many	TRBJ2-2	TGTGCCAGCAGCCGACTAGTCCCCGGGGAGCTGTTTTTT	CASSRLVPGELFF
-	TRBV11-2	-	TRBJ2-2	TGTGCCAGCAGCTTAGTAAGCCATACCGGGGAGCTGTTTTTT	CASSLVSHTGELFF
-	TRBV19	many	TRBJ1-5	TGTGCCAGTAGTAATGCCCCAGGAGGATATAGCAATCAGCCCCAGCATTTT	CASSNAPGGYSNQPQHF
-	TRBV4-1	many	TRBJ1-3	TGCGCCAGCAGCCAAGCGGGCGTGGGACGGAGCTCTGGAAACACCATATATTTT	CASSQAGVGRSSGNTIYF
TRBD2	TRBV3-1	many	TRBJ2-3	TGTGCCAGCAGCCAAGCGGGACTAGCCCGGGCAGATACGCAGTATTTT	CASSQAGLARADTQYF
-	TRBV10-3	many	TRBJ1-1	TGTGCCATCAGCGCGGAGGGAGGGACTGAAGCTTTCTTT	CAISAEGGTEAFF
TRBD1	TRBV5-1	many	TRBJ1-1	TGCGCCAGCAGCTTGGACAGGGGAGGTTCTGAAGCTTTCTTT	CASSLDRGGSEAFF
-	TRBV11-1	once	TRBJ2-1	TGTGCCAGCAGCTTAGTGGGTAGCTCCTCCTACAATGAGCAGTTCTTC	CASSLVGSSSYNEQFF
-	TRBV24-1	many	TRBJ2-1	TGTGCCACCAGTGTAGCTCGCGCGGCCCCTCATGAGCAGTTCTTC	CATSVARAAPHEQFF
-	TRBV10-3	many	TRBJ2-7	TGTGCCATCAGGGCGGCAATTAGGATTCATGAGCAGTACTTC	CAIRAAIRIHEQYF
-	TRBV25-1	many	TRBJ2-1	TGTGCCAGCAGTAAAGGTAGCGGCAACAATGAGCAGTTCTTC	CASSKGSGNNEQFF
-	TRBV12-3/TRBV12-4	many	TRBJ2-3	TGTGCCAGCAGTTCGGGGGTGAGGAGGTCCGTCAGGGATACGCAGTATTTT	CASSSGVRRSVRDTQYF
-	TRBV4-1	-	TRBJ1-1	TGCGCCAGCAGCCAAGTCATCAGGCCGACTGAAGCTTTCTTT	CASSQVIRPTEAFF
TRBD2	TRBV19	many	TRBJ2-1	TGTGCCAGTAGTATGTGGCTAGCGGTTAGCGCGGATGAGCAGTTCTTC	CASSMWLAVSADEQFF
-	TRBV7-3	many	TRBJ1-1	TGTGCCAGCAGCTTAACGGGGGGAGGGAGCACTGAAGCTTTCTTT	CASSLTGGGSTEAFF
-	TRBV29-1	many	TRBJ2-5	TGCAGCGTTTACATCAGGGGCCAAGAGACCCAGTACTTC	CSVYIRGQETQYF
-	TRBV14	many	TRBJ2-3	TGTGCCAGCAGCCAAGCGCCTCTTGATACGCAGTATTTT	CASSQAPLDTQYF
-	TRBV28	once	TRBJ1-2	TGTGCCAGCAGTTTATTAGAGGCGTTCTATGGCTACACCTTC	CASSLLEAFYGYTF
TRBD1	TRBV6-1	many	TRBJ2-1	TGTGCCAGCCTAAAGGGGGGACAGGGGGCGGATGAGCAGTTCTTC	CASLKGGQGADEQFF
-	TRBV7-9	many	TRBJ1-4	TGTGCCAGCAGCTTGCGGGACGGAAATGAAAAACTGTTTTTT	CASSLRDGNEKLFF
TRBD2	TRBV7-9	many	TRBJ2-5	TGTGCCAGCGGCGCGGGGGGGCTAGAGACCCAGTACTTC	CASGAGGLETQYF
TRBD2	TRBV7-9	many	TRBJ2-1	TGTGCCAGCAGCTTAGGGTTTAGCGGGATAAGCAATGAGCAGTTCTTC	CASSLGFSGISNEQFF
-	TRBV19	many	TRBJ1-2	TGTGCCAGTAGTATATACCCTGTGGATGGCTACACCTTC	CASSIYPVDGYTF
-	TRBV5-1	many	TRBJ2-7	TGCGCCAGCAGCTTGGCTAGCCCCGAGTGGTACGAGCAGTACTTC	CASSLASPEWYEQYF
TRBD1	TRBV6-1	many	TRBJ1-1	TGTGCCAGCTCCTGGGGACAGCAACCGAACACTGAAGCTTTCTTT	CASSWGQQPNTEAFF
-	TRBV10-1	many	TRBJ2-1	TGCGCCAGCAGTGAGTCACAGGAGTACAATGAGCAGTTCTTC	CASSESQEYNEQFF
-	TRBV5-1	many	TRBJ1-1	TGCGCCAGCAGCTTGGCGCGGGACGGGGGAATTGCTGAAGCTTTCTTT	CASSLARDGGIAEAFF
TRBD1	TRBV7-9	many	TRBJ2-1	TGTGCCAGCGCAGGGGGCTCCTACAATGAGCAGTTCTTC	CASAGGSYNEQFF
-	TRBV20-1	many	TRBJ2-5	TGCAGTGCTAGATGGGATGGGGGGATGGAAGAGACCCAGTACTTC	CSARWDGGMEETQYF
-	TRBV5-5	many	TRBJ1-3	TGTGCCAGCAGCAGGGACATTTCTGGAAACACCATATATTTT	CASSRDISGNTIYF
TRBD1	TRBV5-1	many	TRBJ1-1	TGCGCCAGCAGCTTGGGAACAGGGGGCACTGAAGCTTTCTTT	CASSLGTGGTEAFF
-	TRBV7-2	many	TRBJ2-5	TGTGCCAGCAGCTTAGGGGTGAGCGGGCGGGAGACCCAGTACTTC	CASSLGVSGRETQYF
-	TRBV5-1	many	TRBJ1-2	TGCGCCAGCAGCTTGGGCGAGAACTATGGCTACACCTTC	CASSLGENYGYTF
TRBD2	TRBV11-3	many	TRBJ2-2	TGTGCCAGCAGCTTCGTTGGGACTAGCGGGGAGTACACCGGGGAGCTGTTTTTT	CASSFVGTSGEYTGELFF
TRBD2	TRBV20-1	many	TRBJ2-7	TGCAGTGCTAGATGGACTAGCGGTACCTACGAGCAGTACTTC	CSARWTSGTYEQYF
TRBD1	TRBV24-1	many	TRBJ2-7	TGTGCCACCAGTGATTCCGGGACAGGGACCTACGAGCAGTACTTC	CATSDSGTGTYEQYF
-	TRBV27	many	TRBJ2-3	TGTGCCAGCAGTTTTATTGGTACAGATACGCAGTATTTT	CASSFIGTDTQYF
TRBD1	TRBV6-1	-	TRBJ2-1	TGTGCCAGCAGCCGGGGACAGGGATCCAATGAGCAGTTCTTC	CASSRGQGSNEQFF